The TCR beta chain described here comes from a study of blood T cell repertoires in COVID-19. Study-level information: The cDNA or gDNA used as material had been derived from T cells, B-cell-depleted T cells, or PBMCs.

Original processing notes: By means of reference gene primer amplification, nucleated cell counts were estimated. Only in-frame clones appear in the TCRdb table, and some are missing; sequencing was by immunoSEQ multiplex PCR. V, J and clone size derive from that table, while D and trimming were established from the DNA sequence. This sample carries 410,000 or so clones, roughly 90% of them seen once, and the ten largest clones take around 1.5%. V lost 3 bases, J lost 7 bases, and 12 bases lay in between. Germline CDR1 and CDR2: MNHEY and SMNVEV (reference sequence). The CDR3 is made up of 14 amino acids.

This clonotype originated in a woman in her 40s with COVID-19, enrolled during active disease. This chain uses TRBV27 with TRBJ1-4; possible D gene TRBD1, 6 bases. Sequencing was done on a sample of peripheral blood. This CDR3 is CASSFGLGGEKLFF. CDR3 in DNA: TGTGCCAGCAGTTTCGGGCTAGGGGGTGAAAAACTGTTTTTT. The whole variable domain, filled in from reference TRBV27 and TRBJ1-4, reads EAQVTQNPRYLITVTGKKLTVTCSQNMNHEYMSWYRQDPGLGLRQIYYSMNVEVTDKGDVPEGYKVSRKEKRNFPLILESPSPNQTSLYFCASSFGLGGEKLFFGSGTQLSVL.